Below are 5 T cell receptor beta chains sequenced from a single sample in a study of T cells in Graves' hyperthyroidism and ophthalmopathy. From RNA transcripts, TCR beta CDR3 regions were amplified. TCR CDR3 regions were first amplified by RT-PCR with HTBI primers. TCRdb re-analysed the multiplex PCR reads in MiXCR, keeping a single row per CDR3 protein. The data contain under 650,000 distinct CDR3 sequences, roughly 15% of them singletons. Sequenced: blood. The receptors were sampled from a woman in her twenties or thirties with Graves' hyperthyroidism.

This clonotype was seen at least ten times. One junction end disagrees with the germline gene, perhaps due to a read error. The chain carries TRBV7-3 and TRBJ2-1; D unclear. The germline V gene has CDR1 SGHTA and CDR2 FQGTGA. The CDR3 sequence is 14 residues long. The CDR3 nucleotides read TGTGCCAGCAGCTTAACCCACTCCCACAATGAGCAGTTCTTC. The encoded protein is CASSLTHSHNEQFF.

This clonotype occurred many times. This chain joins TRBV18 and TRBJ2-1; possibly TRBD2 for D (5 bases). Per germline, CDR1 KGHSH and CDR2 LQKENI. The CDR3 spans 15 residues. Trimming took off 2 bases at V and 3 bases at J, with 11 bases between the two ends. The CDR3 DNA reads as TGTGCCAGCTCACCAAGAGGGAACAACTACAATGAGCAGTTCTTC. Amino acids: CASSPRGNNYNEQFF.

V gene TRBV19 combines with J gene TRBJ2-3; 7 positions match TRBD1. CDR1 is LNHDA and CDR2 is SQIVND in the germline V gene (reference sequence). The CDR3 has 20 residues. V trimming: 6 bases; J trimming: 0 bases; junction bases outside the gene matches: 21. In nucleotides, the CDR3 is TGTGCCAGTAGAGGACAGGAGGTTTCAGGCGCACACTCTAGCACAGATACGCAGTATTTT. The encoded protein is CASRGQEVSGAHSSTDTQYF.

V gene TRBV11-2 combines with J gene TRBJ2-2; 13 nucleotides align to TRBD2. The CDR3 consists of 17 residues. Trimming cost V 4 bases and J 7 bases; bases outside gene matches: 9. Germline V CDR1 and CDR2: SGHAT, FQNNGV. The DNA of the CDR3 is TGTGCCAGCAGCTCAAGACTAGCGGGAGGAACAGTCGGGGAGCTGTTTTTT. This encodes CASSSRLAGGTVGELFF. The entire variable domain, with the rest obtained from reference TRBV11-2 and TRBJ2-2, is as follows: EAGVAQSPRYKIIEKRQSVAFWCNPISGHATLYWYQQILGQGPKLLIQFQNNGVVDDSQLPKDRFSAERLKGVDSTLKIQPAKLEDSAVYLCASSSRLAGGTVGELFFGEGSRLTVL.

This clonotype was seen ten or more times. The chain carries TRBV18 and TRBJ2-1; 11 bases are a match to TRBD2. Trimming took 0 bases from V and 9 from J; bases not matched to a gene: 4. Germline V gene data show CDR1 as KGHSH and CDR2 as LQKENI. This CDR3 is built from 15 residues. CDR3 DNA: TGTGCCAGCTCACCACCCGGTCTAGCGGGAGGTGAGCAGTTCTTC. It is translated as CASSPPGLAGGEQFF.